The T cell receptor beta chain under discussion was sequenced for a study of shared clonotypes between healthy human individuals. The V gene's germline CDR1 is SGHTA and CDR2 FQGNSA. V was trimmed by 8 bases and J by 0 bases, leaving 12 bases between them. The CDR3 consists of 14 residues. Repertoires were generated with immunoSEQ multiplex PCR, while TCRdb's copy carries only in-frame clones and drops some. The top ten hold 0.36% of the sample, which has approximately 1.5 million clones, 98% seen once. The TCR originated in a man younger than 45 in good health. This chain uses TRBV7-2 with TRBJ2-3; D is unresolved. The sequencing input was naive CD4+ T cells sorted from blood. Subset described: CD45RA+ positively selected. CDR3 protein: CASGARSSTDTQYF. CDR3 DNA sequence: TGTGCCAGCGGTGCACGGAGTAGCACAGATACGCAGTATTTT.